This record looks at one T cell receptor (beta chain) sequence and its context. What this receptor recognizes is not known. The sample holds no much larger clone one base away, and base qualities are not on file. This specimen comes from a study of graft-versus-host responses after intestinal transplantation (dated by TCRdb to the early 2020s). Background on the whole study: Multivisceral, liver-intestinal, or isolated intestinal transplants were received by the recipients. Every recipient was given anti-thymocyte globulin induction, then maintenance tacrolimus and steroids for approximately 3 years. Graft-versus-host and host-versus-graft alloreactive T cell clones were tracked in the graft, circulation and bone marrow after intestinal transplantation using bulk TCR-beta CDR3 sequencing. Alloreactive clones were identified by sequencing pre-transplant mixed lymphocyte reaction products and comparing them with unstimulated pre-transplant donor and recipient T cells. Of the 20 to 25 intestinal transplant recipients enrolled in the cohort, one of whom was a retransplant, 3 patients without pretransplant specimens were excluded. Donor T cell macrochimerism was defined as a peak of at least 4% donor T cells among recipient peripheral blood mononuclear cells. Rather than going through the commercial service, samples from a few later patients were sequenced in-house on an Illumina MiSeq and processed with MiXCR.

Blood samples were collected up to 4 times in the first month after transplant and then at least monthly when available. The library relied on the immunoSEQ multiplex PCR assay. For most patients, genomic DNA was subjected to high-throughput TCR-beta CDR3 sequencing by Adaptive Biotechnologies. On the study's bioinformatics: TCR sequencing data were retrieved from Adaptive's ImmunoSEQ software for 18 patients, whereas a few other patients were processed with MiXCR and VDJtools. Because the origin of CDR3 nucleotide sequences shared between donor and recipient could not be assigned, those sequences were removed. At least 2-fold expansion over unstimulated cells and a minimum CFSE-low frequency of 0.002% (template counts) or 0.001% (read counts) were required for clones to be classified as alloreactive. Clones were considered mappable if detected in sequenced pre-transplant spleen, lymph node, or MLR CFSE-low populations of the donor or recipient. Cumulative frequency of alloreactive clones was calculated as a percentage of all sequences weighted by copy number. TCRdb took this table from immuneACCESS and kept in-frame rearrangements with V and J called. Such tables lack part of the clones; where checked against another copy, unresolved V genes explain under half of the gap, and the rest is unexplained. D and trimming were read from the DNA, whereas the V and J calls and clone size are those reported in that table. The sample table contains 25,000 to 35,000 clones; only one count was recorded for around 90% of them. The biggest ten clones account for about 9.9% of the sample.

The research as a whole found: Conclusions were limited by the relatively low number and heterogeneity of intestinal transplant patients. GvH clones were found in recipient bone marrow, and some of the GvH clones appeared earlier in ileal mucosa or blood, which is consistent with an intestinal mucosal origin. Early after transplant, declines in HvG clones were associated with peak levels of circulating GvH clones. High GvH to HvG T cell clonal ratios were observed in the allografts of patients with donor T cell macrochimerism.

The starting material was PBMCs, obtained about 420 days after intestinal transplantation. The TCR sequence derives from a human patient who received an intestinal transplant, so some T cells may come from the graft donor.

The DNA is as follows: TGTGCCAGCAGCTTAATCGCGACTACCGTTCTAGGTACGCAGTATTTT. Translated, it gives CASSLIATTVLGTQYF. The chain is assembled from TRBV7-2 and TRBJ2-3; matching of 5 bases hints at TRBD2 as the D gene. The germline V gene gives CDR1 as SGHTA and CDR2 as FQGNSA. V is shortened by 2 bases, J by 8 bases, and the region joining them spans 20 bases. The CDR3 spans 16 residues, from the cysteine through the phenylalanine. This entry keeps only the CDR3 DNA: 48 bases, framed from base 1.